This record concerns one T cell receptor beta chain sequence. Its specificity is unknown. The CDR3 covers 14 residues. CDR1 is MGHRA and CDR2 is YSYEKL in the germline V gene. Triplicate sorting captured some 290,000 cells each from every CD8+ T cell subset. These data are taken from a study of CXCR3-negative and CXCR3-positive naive CD8 T cells. UMI-tagged TRB cDNA libraries were built via 5' RACE. TCRdb reprocessed the 5' RACE reads; each CDR3 protein has one entry and no DNA is given. Its clone listing holds tens of thousands of distinct CDR3 sequences. Study-wide points: For CXCR3-positive naive cells, TRB CDR3s were more hydrophobic than those of CXCR3-negative naive cells. Memory CD8+ cells had much lower diversity, and both naive subsets had comparably high diversity.

The sequenced sample consisted of naive CXCR3+ CD8+ T cells from blood. The sample's subset: CD45RO-CCR7+CD27+CD95- naive CD8+ T cells expressing CXCR3 (TNR3+). The chain joins TRBV4-1 to TRBJ2-7; TCRdb's assignment of TRBD1 cannot be checked, as there is no DNA. The sequence was collected from a human donor in good health. Some clones in this sample may be carry-over from other donors' samples. The CDR3 sequence is CASSQGRGVNEQYF.